The T cell receptor (beta chain) described here comes from a study of tumor-infiltrating lymphocytes in glioblastoma multiforme. Points from the study as a whole: The TCR and somatic mutation analysis included just one glioblastoma patient. RNA-based TCR sequencing may distort clone frequencies, since cells carry unequal TCR transcript numbers.

The CDR3 runs 16 residues. V lost 1 base to trimming and J lost 6 bases, with 15 bases between them. Germline loops: CDR1 SGHVS, CDR2 FQNEAQ. TCR beta libraries were built from RNA through three nested multiplex PCR rounds using modified ARM-PCR. Input was approximately 0.48 ug total RNA, reverse-transcribed with a C-beta primer. Unique molecular identifiers were not described for the libraries. One entry per CDR3 protein, called by TCRdb with MiXCR from the multiplex PCR reads. The sample records about 32,000 distinct CDR3 sequences, around 55% being singletons. For this clonotype: Its antigen is currently unknown.

The receptor was derived from a male donor with glioblastoma. The gene calls are TRBV7-8 and TRBJ2-2; D gene unclear. Sequenced material: brain tumor tissue. The CDR3 loop reads CASSLEWLIPPGELFF. The DNA for the CDR3 is TGTGCCAGCAGCTTAGAGTGGCTCATCCCCCCCGGGGAGCTGTTTTTT.